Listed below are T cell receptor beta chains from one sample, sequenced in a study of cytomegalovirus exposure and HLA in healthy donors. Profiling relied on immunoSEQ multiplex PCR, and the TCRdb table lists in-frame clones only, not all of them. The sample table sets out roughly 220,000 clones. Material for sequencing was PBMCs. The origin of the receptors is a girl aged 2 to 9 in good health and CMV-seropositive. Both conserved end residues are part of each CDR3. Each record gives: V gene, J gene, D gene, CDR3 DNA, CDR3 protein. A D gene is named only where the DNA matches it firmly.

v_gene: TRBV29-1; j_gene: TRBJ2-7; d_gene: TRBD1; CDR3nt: TGCAGCGTTCACAAGGGACAGGGGGCAGAGTTCTACGAGCAGTACTTC; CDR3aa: CSVHKGQGAEFYEQYF
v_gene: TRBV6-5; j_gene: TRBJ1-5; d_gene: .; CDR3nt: TGTGCCAGCAGTTATTCGGTAAATCAGCCCCAGCATTTT; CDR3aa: CASSYSVNQPQHF
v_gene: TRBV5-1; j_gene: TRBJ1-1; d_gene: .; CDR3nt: TGCGCCAGCAGCTTGTCTCCGGGAAACACTGAAGCTTTCTTT; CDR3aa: CASSLSPGNTEAFF
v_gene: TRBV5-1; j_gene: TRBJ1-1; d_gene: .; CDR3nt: TGCGCCAGCAGCTTGGGTCCCGGGGTGAACACTGAAGCTTTCTTT; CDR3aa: CASSLGPGVNTEAFF
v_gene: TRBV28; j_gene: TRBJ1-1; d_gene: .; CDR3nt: TGTGCCAGCAGTGACTGGAAAAACACTGAAGCTTTCTTT; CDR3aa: CASSDWKNTEAFF
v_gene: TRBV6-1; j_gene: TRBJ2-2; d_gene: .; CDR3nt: TGTGCCAGCAGTGTTCTCGAGTCTGCGGGGGAGCTGTTTTTT; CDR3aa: CASSVLESAGELFF
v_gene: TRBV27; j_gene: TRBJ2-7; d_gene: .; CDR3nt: TGTGCCAGCAGTCACAAAGGGGGCGAGCAGTACTTC; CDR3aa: CASSHKGGEQYF
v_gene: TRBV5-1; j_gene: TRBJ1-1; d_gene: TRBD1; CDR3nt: TGCGCCAGCAGCCTGGGACAGACCTCTAGGGACACTGAAGCTTTCTTT; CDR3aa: CASSLGQTSRDTEAFF
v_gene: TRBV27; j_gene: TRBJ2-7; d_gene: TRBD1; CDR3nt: TGTGCCAGCAGTATAACAGGGGGCGACTTCTACGAGCAGTACTTC; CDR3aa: CASSITGGDFYEQYF
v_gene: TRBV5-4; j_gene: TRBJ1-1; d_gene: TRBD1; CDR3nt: TGTGCCAGCAGCCTGGGACAGGGGCCCTTAGATTTCTTT; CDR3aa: CASSLGQGPLDFF
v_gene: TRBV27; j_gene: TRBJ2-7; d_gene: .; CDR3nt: TGTGCCAGCAGCCCGATTCCGACAGGTTCCTCCTACGAGCAGTACTTC; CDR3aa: CASSPIPTGSSYEQYF
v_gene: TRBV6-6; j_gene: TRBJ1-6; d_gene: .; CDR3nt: TGTGCAGGGGGGGGCGGGAATTCACCCCTCCACTTT; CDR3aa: CAGGGGNSPLHF
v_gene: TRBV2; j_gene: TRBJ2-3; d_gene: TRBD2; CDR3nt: TGTGCCAGCAGTGGCCCGGGACTAGCGGGAGGCCATAACACAGATACGCAGTATTTT; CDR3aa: CASSGPGLAGGHNTDTQYF
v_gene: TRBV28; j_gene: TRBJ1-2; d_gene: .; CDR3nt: TGTGCCAGCAGTTTATCATCCCAAATCTATGGCTACACCTTC; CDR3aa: CASSLSSQIYGYTF
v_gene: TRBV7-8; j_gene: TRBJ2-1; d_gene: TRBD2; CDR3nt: TGTGCCAGCAGCCCTCTTCCAACTAGCGGGAGGGGAGGTGAGCAGTTCTTC; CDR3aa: CASSPLPTSGRGGEQFF
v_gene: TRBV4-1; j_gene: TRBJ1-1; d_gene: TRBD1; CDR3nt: TGCGCCAGCAGCCATGCCCAGGGGGCCACTGAAGCTTTCTTT; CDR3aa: CASSHAQGATEAFF
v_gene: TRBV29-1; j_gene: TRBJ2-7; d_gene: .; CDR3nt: TGCAGCGTGCCTAGGTCCCACGAGCAGTACTTC; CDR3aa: CSVPRSHEQYF
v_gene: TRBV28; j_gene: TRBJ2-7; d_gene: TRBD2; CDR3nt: TGTGCCAGCAGAAATAGCGGGAGCAGGTACTACGAGCAGTACTTC; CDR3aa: CASRNSGSRYYEQYF
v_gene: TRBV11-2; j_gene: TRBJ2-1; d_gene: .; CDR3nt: TGTGCCAGCAGCTTAGAAGGACTGACGGAGCAGTTCTTC; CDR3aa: CASSLEGLTEQFF
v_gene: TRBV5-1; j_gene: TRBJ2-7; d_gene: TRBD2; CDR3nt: TGCGCCAGCAGCTCCCGGGGAGGGTACTCCGAGCAGTACTTC; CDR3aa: CASSSRGGYSEQYF
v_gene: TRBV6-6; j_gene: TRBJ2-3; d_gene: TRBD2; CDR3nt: TGTGCCATACGGCGGGAGGGCACAGATACGCAGTATTTT; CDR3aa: CAIRREGTDTQYF
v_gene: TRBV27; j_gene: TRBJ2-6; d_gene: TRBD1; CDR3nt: TGTGCCAGCAGCAGACAGGGAGCCTCTGGGGCCAACGTCCTGACTTTC; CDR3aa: CASSRQGASGANVLTF
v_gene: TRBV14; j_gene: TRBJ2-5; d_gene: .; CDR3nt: TGTGCCAGCACCCCGGGACTCTTAGAGACCCAGTACTTC; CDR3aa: CASTPGLLETQYF
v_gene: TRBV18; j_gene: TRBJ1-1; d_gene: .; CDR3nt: TGTGCCAGCTCACCACCGGCACTGAACACTGAAGCTTTCTTT; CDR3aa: CASSPPALNTEAFF
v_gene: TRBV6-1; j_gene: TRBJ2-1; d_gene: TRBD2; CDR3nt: TGTGCCAGCAGTGAAAGCCCAGCGGGGATATACAATGAGCAGTTCTTC; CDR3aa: CASSESPAGIYNEQFF
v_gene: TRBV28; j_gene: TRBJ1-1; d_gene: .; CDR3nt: TGTGCCAGCAGTTTCGAACCAGGAAACACTGAAGCTTTCTTT; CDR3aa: CASSFEPGNTEAFF
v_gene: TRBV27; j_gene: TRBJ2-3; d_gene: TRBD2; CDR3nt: TGTGCCAGCAGTACCAAACTAGCGGCAGAATCCACAGATACGCAGTATTTT; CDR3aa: CASSTKLAAESTDTQYF
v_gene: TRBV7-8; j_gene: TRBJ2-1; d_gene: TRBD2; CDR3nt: TGTGCCAGCAGCTCTACCATAGCGGGCCCTAATGAGCAGTTCTTC; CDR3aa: CASSSTIAGPNEQFF
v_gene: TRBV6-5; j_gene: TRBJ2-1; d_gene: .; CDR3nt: TGTGCCAGCAGTTCGCGGGGAAGGTTCTACAATGAGCAGTTCTTC; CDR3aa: CASSSRGRFYNEQFF
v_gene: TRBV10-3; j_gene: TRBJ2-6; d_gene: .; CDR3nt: TGTGCCATCAAGGGGCAGGAGTTAGCTGGGGCCAACGTCCTGACTTTC; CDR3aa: CAIKGQELAGANVLTF
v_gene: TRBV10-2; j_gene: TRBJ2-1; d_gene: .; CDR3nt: TGCGCCAGCAGGGACTATGATCGCAGCAACAATGAGCAGTTCTTC; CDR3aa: CASRDYDRSNNEQFF
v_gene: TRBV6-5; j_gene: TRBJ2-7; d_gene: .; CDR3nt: TGTGCCAGCAGTAAAGATTTTAGAGGCGAGCAGTACTTC; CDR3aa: CASSKDFRGEQYF
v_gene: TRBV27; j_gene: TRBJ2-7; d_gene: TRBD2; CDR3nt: TGTGCCAGCAGTTTAATGGTGGCGGGAGGGCGCTACGAGCAGTACTTC; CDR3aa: CASSLMVAGGRYEQYF
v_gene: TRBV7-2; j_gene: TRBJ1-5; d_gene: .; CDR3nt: TGTGCCAGCAGCTTGGTTGGCGGCTCCAATCAGCCCCAGCATTTT; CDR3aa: CASSLVGGSNQPQHF
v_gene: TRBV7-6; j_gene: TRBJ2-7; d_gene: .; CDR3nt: TGTGCCAGCAGCTTAGCGGGGGAGGTCGGCGAGCAGTACTTC; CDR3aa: CASSLAGEVGEQYF
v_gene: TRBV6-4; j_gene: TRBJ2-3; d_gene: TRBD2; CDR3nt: TGTGCCAGCAGTGTGGGGCCAGCGGGAGCATCAGATACGCAGTATTTT; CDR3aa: CASSVGPAGASDTQYF
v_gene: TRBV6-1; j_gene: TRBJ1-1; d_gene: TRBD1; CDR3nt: TGTGCCATCCGTCGGGCAGGGGGCGATTGGGCTTTCTTT; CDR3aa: CAIRRAGGDWAFF
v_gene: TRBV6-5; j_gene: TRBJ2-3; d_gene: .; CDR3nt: TGTGCCAGCAGCCCCGGGATAGCCCTCACAGATACGCAGTATTTT; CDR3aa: CASSPGIALTDTQYF
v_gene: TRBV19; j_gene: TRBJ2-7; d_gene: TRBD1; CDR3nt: TGTGCCAGTAGTCCCGTCGGGACAGGGGTAAACGAGCAGTACTTC; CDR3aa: CASSPVGTGVNEQYF
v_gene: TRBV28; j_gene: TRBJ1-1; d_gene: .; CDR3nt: TGTGCCAGCAGCAAATTAGCCCCCAGGGGGAACACTGAAGCTTTCTTT; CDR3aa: CASSKLAPRGNTEAFF
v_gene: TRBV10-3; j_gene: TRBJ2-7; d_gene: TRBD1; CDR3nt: TGTGCCATCAGTTCCGACAGGGTTCTGGCGGAGTACGAGCAGTACTTC; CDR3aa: CAISSDRVLAEYEQYF
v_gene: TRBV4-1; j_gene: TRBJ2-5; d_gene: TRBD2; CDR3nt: TGCGCCAGCAGCCAAGACAGACTAGCGGGAGTAGAAGAGACCCAGTACTTC; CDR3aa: CASSQDRLAGVEETQYF
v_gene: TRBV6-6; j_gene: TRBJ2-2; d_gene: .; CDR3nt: TGTGCCAGCAGTTACTGGGGACTCGCGAACACCGGGGAGCTGTTTTTT; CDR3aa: CASSYWGLANTGELFF
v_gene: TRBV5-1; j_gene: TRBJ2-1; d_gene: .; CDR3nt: TGCGCCAGCAGCGTGACGGGACTTTACAATGAGCAGTTCTTC; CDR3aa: CASSVTGLYNEQFF
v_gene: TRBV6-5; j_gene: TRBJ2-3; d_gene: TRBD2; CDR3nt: TGTGCCAGCAGTTTACGGGGGGGAGGGAGCACAGATACGCAGTATTTT; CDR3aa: CASSLRGGGSTDTQYF
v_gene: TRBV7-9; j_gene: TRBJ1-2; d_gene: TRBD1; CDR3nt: TGTGCCAGCAGCCACCGGACAGGGGACTATGGCTACACCTTC; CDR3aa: CASSHRTGDYGYTF